The 25 T cell receptor beta chains below all came from one sample that was sequenced in a study of blood T cell repertoires in COVID-19 (dated by TCRdb to 2019 to 2021). Library construction relied on the immunoSEQ multiplex PCR assay. This is the immuneACCESS table as TCRdb keeps it, with only in-frame sequences that have V and J called. A part of the clones is gone; compared with another copy, unresolved V genes explain less than half, and the rest is unexplained. The sample records approximately 240,000 clones, under 90% of which are singletons. The ten largest clones represent around 5.5% of the sample. The sample taken for sequencing was peripheral blood. The source is a woman aged 55-69 years who had recovered from COVID-19.

The CDR3 sequence is CATSRELTANTEAFF. CDR3 bases: TGTGCCACCAGCAGAGAGCTAACAGCGAACACTGAAGCTTTCTTT. This chain links TRBV15 with TRBJ1-1, with D uncertain. Trimming left V 0 bases short and J 1 base short, with 9 bases between. The germline V gene has CDR1 LNHNV and CDR2 YYDKDF (reference sequence). The CDR3 spans 15 residues.

The gene calls are TRBV25-1 and TRBJ1-3; 8 bases are shared with TRBD1. The CDR3 runs to 18 residues. Germline V CDR1 and CDR2: MGHDK, SYGVNS. V was clipped by 0 bases and J by 0 bases; unmatched bases: 7. CDR3 residues: CASSEYLGQANSGNTIYF. The CDR3 DNA sequence: TGTGCCAGCAGTGAATACCTGGGACAGGCCAACTCTGGAAACACCATATATTTT. Full variable domain (missing parts from reference TRBV25-1 and TRBJ1-3): EADIYQTPRYLVIGTGKKITLECSQTMGHDKMYWYQQDPGMELHLIHYSYGVNSTEKGDLSSESTVSRIRTEHFPLTLESARPSHTSQYLCASSEYLGQANSGNTIYFGEGSWLTVV.

The chain couples TRBV4-1 to TRBJ1-1, with D perhaps matching TRBD1 (5 bases). The germline V gene has CDR1 MGHRA and CDR2 YSYEKL. The CDR3 contains 15 residues. Trimming stripped 4 bases from V and 3 bases from J, with 15 bases between. The CDR3 DNA sequence: TGCGCCAGCAGCCGCCAAGGGGTCGCGGACACTGAAGCTTTCTTT. This codes for CASSRQGVADTEAFF.

The CDR3 DNA is TGTGCCAGCAGCCAACTAGCGGGGGGCTCAGATACGCAGTATTTT. It translates to CASSQLAGGSDTQYF. V is TRBV4-2 and J is TRBJ2-3, with TRBD2 matching 11 bases. The CDR3 is 15 residues long. Losses at the gene ends were 2 bases for V and 4 bases for J; bases not matched to a gene: 2. Germline assignment: CDR1 LGHNA and CDR2 YNFKEQ.

There are a few counts of this clone. The gene calls are TRBV2 and TRBJ1-2, with 7 bases fitting TRBD1. The germline CDR1 and CDR2 sequences are SNHLY and FYNNEI. This CDR3 is built from 16 residues. V lost 3 bases, J lost 2 bases, and 9 bases stayed unmatched. CDR3: CASSDSPGQTNYGYTF. CDR3 DNA: TGTGCCAGCAGTGATTCCCCGGGACAGACAAACTATGGCTACACCTTC.

This clone has just one count. The rearrangement links TRBV7-9 to TRBJ1-2; maybe TRBD1 (5 bases). The V gene lost 5 bases and the J gene lost 6 bases, with 19 bases spanning the gap. In germline, CDR1 is SEHNR, CDR2 FQNEAQ (reference sequence). This CDR3 comprises 15 residues. CDR3 region: CASSPRWQGRHGYTF. CDR3 bases: TGTGCCAGCAGCCCCCGTTGGCAGGGTAGACATGGCTACACCTTC.

V usage is TRBV3-1 (or the pseudogene TRBV3-2) and J usage is TRBJ2-2; D may be TRBD1 (6 bases). V gave up 0 bases and J gave up 5 bases, with 13 bases separating them. The CDR3 has 16 residues. In germline, CDR1 is LGHDT, CDR2 YNNKEL (reference sequence). CDR3 region: CASSQEAQGKTGELFF. The CDR3 DNA sequence: TGTGCCAGCAGCCAAGAAGCTCAGGGGAAAACCGGGGAGCTGTTTTTT.

This chain joins TRBV6-5 and TRBJ1-1, with D uncertain. Trimming took off 4 bases at V and 6 bases at J, with 12 bases between the two ends. The CDR3 spans 13 residues. The V gene's germline CDR1 is MNHEY and CDR2 SVGAGI. The CDR3 region has the DNA TGTGCCAGCAGTTCCCCTGTGTTCGCTGAAGCTTTCTTT. It codes for CASSSPVFAEAFF.

The chain carries TRBV6-2 or TRBV6-3 and TRBJ1-1; no firm D call. The CDR3 extends over 13 amino acids. Trimming shortened V by 2 bases and J by 1 base, and 5 bases separated the two germline ends. CDR1 is MNHEY, CDR2 SVGEGT, per germline. In DNA, the CDR3 is TGTGCCAGCAGTTACACCGGGAACACTGAAGCTTTCTTT. Translating gives CASSYTGNTEAFF.

The chain's CDR3 is CASSGTSWGTNEKLFF. The CDR3 DNA reads as TGTGCCAGCTCCGGGACATCCTGGGGCACTAATGAAAAACTGTTTTTT. V gene TRBV18 combines with J gene TRBJ1-4; D is possibly TRBD1 (6 bases). CDR3 length: 16 residues. V dropped 6 bases and J dropped 2 bases, with 16 bases sitting between them. The V gene's germline CDR1 is KGHSH and CDR2 LQKENI.

V is TRBV29-1 and J is TRBJ1-1; D remains unclear. Germline values: CDR1 SQVTM, CDR2 ANQGSEA. V lost 0 bases, J lost 4 bases, and 15 bases lay in between. This CDR3 contains 15 residues. The CDR3, as DNA: TGCAGCGTTGAAGATAAAGGGCGGGGTAGCACTGAAGCTTTCTTT. Translating gives CSVEDKGRGSTEAFF.

This clone appeared a single time. V usage is TRBV5-6 and J usage is TRBJ1-2, with D unresolved. The CDR3 sequence is 13 residues long. Trimming shortened V by 7 bases and J by 7 bases, and 17 bases separated the two germline ends. Germline V lookup: CDR1 SGHDT, CDR2 YYEEEE. For the CDR3, the DNA is TGTGCCAGCTCCCTTTCCCGCGAGGGTGGCTACACCTTC. It is translated as CASSLSREGGYTF. The full variable domain, in which reference TRBV5-6 and TRBJ1-2 provide the parts outside the CDR3, is DAGVTQSPTHLIKTRGQQVTLRCSPKSGHDTVSWYQQALGQGPQFIFQYYEEEERQRGNFPDRFSGHQFPNYSSELNVNALLLGDSALYLCASSLSREGGYTFGSGTRLTVV.

In its sample, this clone was seen a few times. The rearrangement uses TRBV7-9 and TRBJ2-5, with 7 bases that match TRBD2. Trimming removed 1 base from V and 7 bases from J; junction bases left unmatched: 6. CDR3 length equals 14 residues. Per the germline V gene, CDR1 is SEHNR and CDR2 is FQNEAQ (reference sequence). The CDR3 DNA reads as TGTGCCAGCAGCTTAGTTTCTCTAGCGGCGACCCAGTACTTC. Translating it yields CASSLVSLAATQYF.

The chain uses TRBV7-9 and TRBJ1-3; no clear D gene. Germline V gene sequence: CDR1 SEHNR, CDR2 FQNEAQ (reference sequence). Trimming shortened V by 1 base and J by 4 bases, and 5 bases separated the two germline ends. The CDR3 is 13 amino acids. The CDR3 loop reads CASSLGGGNTIYF. The CDR3 nucleotides read TGTGCCAGCAGCTTAGGCGGAGGAAACACCATATATTTT.

This rearrangement joins TRBV7-9 to TRBJ1-1; D is possibly TRBD1 (6 bases). The CDR3 has 16 amino acids. The V gene lost 5 bases and the J gene lost 3 bases, with 19 bases spanning the gap. Germline V gene sequence: CDR1 SEHNR, CDR2 FQNEAQ (reference sequence). The CDR3 region has the DNA TGTGCCAGCAGCGTAACAGGGCTTACCGGGGACACTGAAGCTTTCTTT. It encodes CASSVTGLTGDTEAFF.

This clone was found a few times. This sequence joins TRBV7-6 and TRBJ2-1; perhaps TRBD1 as D (6 bases). The CDR3 is 14 amino acids. Germline values: CDR1 SGHVS, CDR2 FNYEAQ. Trimming pared 5 bases from V and 8 bases from J, leaving 16 bases between. The CDR3 sequence: CASSPSTGLDEQFF. The DNA of the CDR3 is TGTGCCAGCAGCCCGAGTACAGGGTTGGATGAGCAGTTCTTC.

This clone was observed a single time. The chain is built from TRBV5-1 and TRBJ1-2; D is possibly TRBD1 (5 bases). This CDR3 region has 14 residues. Germline V gives CDR1 SGHRS, CDR2 YFSETQ. The V end lost 5 bases, the J end lost 0 bases, and 11 bases lay between the germline ends. The DNA for the CDR3 is TGCGCCAGCAGACCGGACACCGCTAACTATGGCTACACCTTC. Translated: CASRPDTANYGYTF.

The V call is TRBV2, the J call TRBJ2-1; TRBD2 is a possible D gene (5 bases). Germline V gene sequence: CDR1 SNHLY, CDR2 FYNNEI. The CDR3 has 18 amino acids. V shed 1 base and J shed 2 bases, with 18 bases lying between them. CDR3 sequence reads: CASSEEQRPPNPYNEQFF. Here the CDR3 DNA reads TGTGCCAGCAGTGAAGAACAGCGGCCGCCAAATCCCTACAATGAGCAGTTCTTC. The full variable domain, its missing parts supplied by reference TRBV2 and TRBJ2-1, is EPEVTQTPSHQVTQMGQEVILRCVPISNHLYFYWYRQILGQKVEFLVSFYNNEISEKSEIFDDQFSVERPDGSNFTLKIRSTKLEDSAMYFCASSEEQRPPNPYNEQFFGPGTRLTVL.

The gene calls are TRBV5-1 and TRBJ1-2, with unresolved D. The CDR3 consists of 16 residues. Per germline, CDR1 SGHRS and CDR2 YFSETQ. The V and J ends lost 2 bases and 0 bases respectively, with 14 bases between them. Here the CDR3 reads CASSFQSTIANYGYTF. The CDR3 DNA is TGCGCCAGCAGCTTCCAATCAACAATCGCTAACTATGGCTACACCTTC. Full variable domain (missing parts from reference TRBV5-1 and TRBJ1-2): KAGVTQTPRYLIKTRGQQVTLSCSPISGHRSVSWYQQTPGQGLQFLFEYFSETQRNKGNFPGRFSGRQFSNSRSEMNVSTLELGDSALYLCASSFQSTIANYGYTFGSGTRLTVV.

The chain employs TRBV9 and TRBJ1-2; 7 bases line up with TRBD1. CDR3 length: 13 amino acids. Germline V gene sequence: CDR1 SGDLS, CDR2 YYNGEE. V dropped 3 bases and J dropped 8; count of bases not matched to a gene: 7. In nucleotides, the CDR3 is TGTGCCAGCAGCGACGGACAGGATCTGGGCTACACCTTC. It encodes CASSDGQDLGYTF.

The chain is built from TRBV5-4 and TRBJ1-1; TRBD1 matches 8 bases. CDR3 length equals 13 residues. The ends lost 4 bases at V and 7 bases at J; junction bases unmatched: 6. Germline loops: CDR1 SGHNT, CDR2 YYREEE (reference sequence). The CDR3: CASSQTGDSEAFF. The DNA of the CDR3 is TGTGCCAGCAGCCAGACAGGGGACAGTGAAGCTTTCTTT.

The chain uses TRBV4-1 and TRBJ2-2; possible D gene TRBD1, 6 bases. The ends were cut back, 3 bases at V and 2 bases at J, with 7 bases in the middle. The V gene's germline CDR1 is MGHRA and CDR2 YSYEKL. CDR3 length: 14 amino acids. The CDR3, as DNA: TGCGCCAGCAGCCAGGGACAAAACACCGGGGAGCTGTTTTTT. Amino acids: CASSQGQNTGELFF.

The rearrangement uses TRBV27 and TRBJ1-2; unclear D gene. V was pared by 5 bases and J by 3 bases, with 16 bases between. This CDR3 comprises 15 residues. Germline assignment: CDR1 MNHEY and CDR2 SMNVEV (reference sequence). CDR3 protein: CASSPRTGNYYGYTF. The CDR3 nucleotides are TGTGCCAGCAGTCCCCGGACGGGGAACTACTATGGCTACACCTTC.

V gene TRBV2 combines with J gene TRBJ2-7; 12 bases map to TRBD1. J was trimmed by 4 bases and V by 6 bases; bases with no gene match: 7. The CDR3 runs 15 residues. CDR1 SNHLY and CDR2 FYNNEI come from the germline V gene. CDR3 bases: TGTGCCAGCAGAGACCCGGGACAGGGGGCTTACGAGCAGTACTTC. This translates into CASRDPGQGAYEQYF.

The chain has TRBV9 and TRBJ1-3; no reliable D call. This CDR3 contains 16 residues. Germline values: CDR1 SGDLS, CDR2 YYNGEE. The V and J ends lost 0 bases and 0 bases respectively, with 10 bases between them. CDR3 sequence: CASSVAAGHSGNTIYF. The CDR3 nucleotides read TGTGCCAGCAGCGTAGCGGCAGGCCACTCTGGAAACACCATATATTTT.